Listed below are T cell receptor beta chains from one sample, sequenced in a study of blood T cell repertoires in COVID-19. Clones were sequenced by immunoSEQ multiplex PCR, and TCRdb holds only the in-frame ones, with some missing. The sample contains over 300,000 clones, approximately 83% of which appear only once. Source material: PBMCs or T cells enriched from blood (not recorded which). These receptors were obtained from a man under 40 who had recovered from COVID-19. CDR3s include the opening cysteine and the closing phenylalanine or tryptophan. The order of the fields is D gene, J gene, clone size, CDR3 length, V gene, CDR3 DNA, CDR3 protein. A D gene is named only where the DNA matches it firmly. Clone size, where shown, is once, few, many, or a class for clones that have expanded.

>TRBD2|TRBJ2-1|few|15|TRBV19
TGTGCCAGTAGTAAAGGACTAGCGGGGAGGGATGAGCAGTTCTTC
CASSKGLAGRDEQFF
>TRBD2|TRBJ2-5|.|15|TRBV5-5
TGTGCCAGCAGCCGGGGGGACCGCGATCAAGAGACCCAGTACTTC
CASSRGDRDQETQYF
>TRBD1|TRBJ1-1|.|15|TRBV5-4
TGTGCCAGCAGCCCACAGACAGGGGTGAACACTGAAGCTTTCTTT
CASSPQTGVNTEAFF
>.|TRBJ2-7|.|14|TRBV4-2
TGTGCCAGCAGCCAAGAATACGGAGGATACGAGCAGTACTTC
CASSQEYGGYEQYF
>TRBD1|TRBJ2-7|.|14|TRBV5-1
TGCGCCAGCAGCTTGTGGGACAGCTCCTACGGGCAGTACTTC
CASSLWDSSYGQYF
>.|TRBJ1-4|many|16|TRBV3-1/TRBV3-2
TGTGCCAGCAGCCAAGGGAGTTTCGGGAGAGGAGAAAAACTGTTTTTT
CASSQGSFGRGEKLFF
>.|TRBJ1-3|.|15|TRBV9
TGTGCCAGCAGCGTAGGCCTGAGCTCTGGAAACACCATATATTTT
CASSVGLSSGNTIYF
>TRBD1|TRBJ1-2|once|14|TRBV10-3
TGTGCCATCAGTCCAGTTGACAGGGTCTATGGCTACACCTTC
CAISPVDRVYGYTF
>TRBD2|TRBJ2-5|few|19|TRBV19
TGTGCCAGTAGTATGGCCCATGGTAGCGGGGGACCCATGGCGGAGACCCAGTACTTC
CASSMAHGSGGPMAETQYF
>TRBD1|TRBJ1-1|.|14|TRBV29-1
TGCAGCGCTGGGAACAGGGGGAGGAACACTGAAGCTTTCTTT
CSAGNRGRNTEAFF